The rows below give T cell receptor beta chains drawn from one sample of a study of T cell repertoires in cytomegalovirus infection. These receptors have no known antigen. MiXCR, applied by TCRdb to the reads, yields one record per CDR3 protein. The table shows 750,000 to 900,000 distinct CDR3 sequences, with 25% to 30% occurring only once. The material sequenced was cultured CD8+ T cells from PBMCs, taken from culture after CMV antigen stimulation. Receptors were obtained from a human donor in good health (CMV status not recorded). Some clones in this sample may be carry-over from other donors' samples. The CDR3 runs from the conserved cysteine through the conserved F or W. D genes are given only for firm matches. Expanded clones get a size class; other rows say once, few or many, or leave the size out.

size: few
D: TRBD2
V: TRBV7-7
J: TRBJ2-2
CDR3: CASSHPSGGVTGELFF
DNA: TGTGCTAGCAGCCACCCTAGCGGGGGGGTCACCGGGGAGCTGTTTTTT

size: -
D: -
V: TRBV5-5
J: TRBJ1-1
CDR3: CASSLTPDEAFF
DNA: TGTGCCAGCAGCTTGACGCCCGATGAAGCTTTCTTT

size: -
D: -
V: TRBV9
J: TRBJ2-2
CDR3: CASSVAGGTGGELFF
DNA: TGTGCCAGCAGCGTAGCTGGCGGGACGGGCGGGGAGCTGTTTTTT

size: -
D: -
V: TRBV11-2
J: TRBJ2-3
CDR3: CASSFPELVPTDTQYF
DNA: TGTGCCAGCAGCTTCCCCGAGCTCGTGCCAACAGATACGCAGTATTTT

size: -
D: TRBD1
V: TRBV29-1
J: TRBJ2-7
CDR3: CSVGAGGFYEQYF
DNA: TGCAGCGTTGGGGCAGGGGGCTTCTACGAGCAGTACTTC

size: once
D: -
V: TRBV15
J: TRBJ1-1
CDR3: CATLHTGTRNTEAFF
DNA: TGTGCCACCTTACACACAGGGACGCGAAACACTGAAGCTTTCTTT

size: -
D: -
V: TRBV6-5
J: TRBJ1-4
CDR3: CASSYVGRAGRHEKLFF
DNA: TGTGCCAGCAGTTACGTGGGCAGGGCGGGCCGGCATGAAAAACTGTTTTTT

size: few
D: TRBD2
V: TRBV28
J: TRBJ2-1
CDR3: CASSTSSGGTLNEQFF
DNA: TGTGCCAGCAGTACATCTAGCGGGGGCACCCTCAATGAGCAGTTCTTC

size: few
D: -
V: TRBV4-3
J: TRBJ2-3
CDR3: CASSQESTASTDTQYF
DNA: TGCGCCAGCAGCCAAGAATCGACGGCTAGCACAGATACGCAGTATTTT

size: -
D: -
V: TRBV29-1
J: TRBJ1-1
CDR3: CSVPIYWDMNTEAFF
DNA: TGCAGCGTTCCTATTTATTGGGACATGAACACTGAAGCTTTCTTT

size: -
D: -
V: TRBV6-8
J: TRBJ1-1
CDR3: CASIGGPGARRIEAFF
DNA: TGTGCCAGCATCGGGGGCCCGGGGGCCCGGAGAATTGAAGCTTTCTTT

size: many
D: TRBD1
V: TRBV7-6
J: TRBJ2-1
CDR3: CASSLVLTGDSYNEQFF
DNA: TGTGCCAGCAGCTTAGTGCTGACAGGGGACTCCTACAATGAGCAGTTCTTC

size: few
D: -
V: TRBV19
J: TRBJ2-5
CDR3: CASSLDVGAQETQYF
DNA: TGTGCCAGTAGCCTGGACGTAGGAGCTCAAGAGACCCAGTACTTC

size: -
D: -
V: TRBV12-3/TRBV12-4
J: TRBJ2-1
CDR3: CASSPQHEQFF
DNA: TGTGCCAGCAGTCCCCAGCATGAGCAGTTCTTC

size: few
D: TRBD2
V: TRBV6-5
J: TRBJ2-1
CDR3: CASSYGTSGGAHEQFF
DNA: TGTGCCAGCAGTTACGGGACTAGCGGGGGGGCCCATGAGCAGTTCTTC

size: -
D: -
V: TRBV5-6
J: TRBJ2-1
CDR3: CASHRSGQRFF
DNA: TGTGCCAGCCATCGTAGCGGCCAACGGTTCTTC

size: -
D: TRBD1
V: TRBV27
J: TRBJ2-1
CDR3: CASSPPLRQGYNEQFF
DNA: TGTGCCAGCAGTCCACCCCTCCGACAGGGATACAATGAGCAGTTCTTC

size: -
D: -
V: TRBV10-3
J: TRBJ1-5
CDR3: CAISESGDSNQPQHF
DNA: TGTGCCATCAGTGAGTCGGGGGATAGCAATCAGCCCCAGCATTTT

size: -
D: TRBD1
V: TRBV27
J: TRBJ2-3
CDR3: CASSRGTGRTDTQYF
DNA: TGTGCCAGCAGTCGAGGGACAGGAAGGACAGATACGCAGTATTTT

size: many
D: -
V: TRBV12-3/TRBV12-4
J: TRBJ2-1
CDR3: CASSLTGRQFF
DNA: TGTGCCAGCAGTTTAACTGGGCGTCAGTTCTTC

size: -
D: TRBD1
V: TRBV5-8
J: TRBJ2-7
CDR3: CASRTGKPYEQYF
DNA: TGTGCCAGCAGGACAGGGAAACCCTACGAGCAGTACTTC

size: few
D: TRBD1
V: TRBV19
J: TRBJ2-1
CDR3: CASSILGTGGDEQFF
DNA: TGTGCCAGTAGTATTCTCGGGACAGGGGGCGATGAGCAGTTCTTC

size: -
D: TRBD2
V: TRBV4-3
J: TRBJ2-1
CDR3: CASSLGTSGTIFDEQFF
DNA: TGCGCCAGCAGCCTAGGGACTAGCGGGACAATTTTCGATGAGCAGTTCTTC

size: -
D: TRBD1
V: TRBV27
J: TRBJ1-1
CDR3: CASSSGGLTEAFF
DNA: TGTGCCAGCAGTTCAGGGGGCCTCACTGAAGCTTTCTTT

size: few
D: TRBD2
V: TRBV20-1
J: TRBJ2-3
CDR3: CSAPGVLAGGPSDTQYF
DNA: TGCAGTGCCCCCGGGGTTTTAGCGGGGGGACCGTCAGATACGCAGTATTTT

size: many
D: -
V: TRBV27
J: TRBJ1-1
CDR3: CASSLPGMNTEAFF
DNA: TGTGCCAGCAGCTTACCAGGCATGAACACTGAAGCTTTCTTT

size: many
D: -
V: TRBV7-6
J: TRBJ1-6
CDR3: CASSLATGLGHNSPLHF
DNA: TGTGCCAGCAGCTTAGCCACAGGACTGGGGCATAATTCACCCCTCCACTTT

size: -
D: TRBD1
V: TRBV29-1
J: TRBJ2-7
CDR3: CSVEDKDRYEQYF
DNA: TGCAGCGTTGAAGATAAGGACAGGTACGAGCAGTACTTC

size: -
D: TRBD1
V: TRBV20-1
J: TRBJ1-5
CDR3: CSANRLDGTANQPQHF
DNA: TGCAGTGCTAACCGGCTCGACGGGACAGCAAATCAGCCCCAGCATTTT

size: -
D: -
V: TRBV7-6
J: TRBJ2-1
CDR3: CASSLPERTRSYNEQFF
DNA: TGTGCCAGCAGCTTGCCCGAGCGGACCCGCTCCTACAATGAGCAGTTCTTC

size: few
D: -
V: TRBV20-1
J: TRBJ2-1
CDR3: CSAREGERSSYNEQFF
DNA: TGCAGTGCTAGAGAGGGGGAAAGGAGCTCCTACAATGAGCAGTTCTTC

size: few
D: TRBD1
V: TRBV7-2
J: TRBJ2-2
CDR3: CASSLEGALTGELFF
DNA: TGTGCCAGCAGCTTAGAGGGGGCGTTGACCGGGGAGCTGTTTTTT

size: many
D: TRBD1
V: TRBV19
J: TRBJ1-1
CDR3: CASSPLGQRNTEAFF
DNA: TGTGCCAGTAGTCCCTTGGGACAGCGGAACACTGAAGCTTTCTTT

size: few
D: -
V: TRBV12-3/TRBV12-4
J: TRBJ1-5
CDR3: CASSSRSRGDQPQHF
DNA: TGTGCCAGCAGTTCCCGGTCCCGGGGGGACCAGCCCCAGCATTTT

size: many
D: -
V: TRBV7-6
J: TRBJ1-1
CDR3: CASSLGRSPQGAFF
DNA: TGTGCCAGCAGCTTAGGCAGATCTCCTCAAGGAGCTTTCTTT

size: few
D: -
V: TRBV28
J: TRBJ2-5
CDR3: CASNSPSKETQYF
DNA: TGTGCCAGCAACTCTCCATCGAAAGAGACCCAGTACTTC

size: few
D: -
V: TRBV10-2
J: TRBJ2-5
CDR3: CASSELAAGQETQYF
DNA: TGCGCCAGCAGTGAGTTGGCCGCCGGCCAAGAGACCCAGTACTTC